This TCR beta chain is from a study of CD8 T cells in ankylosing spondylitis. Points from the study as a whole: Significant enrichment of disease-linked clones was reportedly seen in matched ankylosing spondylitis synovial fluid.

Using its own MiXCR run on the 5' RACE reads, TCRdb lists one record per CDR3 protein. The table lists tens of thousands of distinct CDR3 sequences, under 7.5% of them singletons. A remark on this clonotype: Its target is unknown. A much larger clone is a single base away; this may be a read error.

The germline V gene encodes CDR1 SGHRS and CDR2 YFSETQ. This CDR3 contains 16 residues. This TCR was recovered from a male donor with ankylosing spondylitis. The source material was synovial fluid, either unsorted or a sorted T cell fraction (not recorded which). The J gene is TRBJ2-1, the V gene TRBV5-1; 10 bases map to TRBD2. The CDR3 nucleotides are TGCGCCAGCAGCTTGGAGGTACTAGCGGGAATAAATGGGCAGTTCTTC. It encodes CASSLEVLAGINGQFF. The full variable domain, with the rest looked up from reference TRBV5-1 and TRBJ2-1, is KAGVTQTPRYLIKTRGQQVTLSCSPISGHRSVSWYQQTPGQGLQFLFEYFSETQRNKGNFPGRFSGRQFSNSRSEMNVSTLELGDSALYLCASSLEVLAGINGQFFGPGTRLTVL.